The rows below give T cell receptor beta chains drawn from one sample of a study of OX40 agonist ivuxolimab in advanced cancers. The protocol was immunoSEQ multiplex PCR, while the TCRdb copy is restricted to in-frame clones and leaves out a portion. The sample gives around 94,000 clones, more than 75% of which show up once; 0.3% to 0.35% is in the top ten. The specimen comprised CD4+ or CD8+ T cells sorted from blood, sampled in a trial of the OX40 agonist ivuxolimab. The source is an adult with an advanced solid tumor such as melanoma, head and neck, liver or kidney cancer. Each CDR3 is given with its conserved first and last residue. D genes are given only for firm matches.

-	TRBV4-3	TRBJ2-1	CASSQDGDGVGTYNEQFF
-	TRBV6-5	TRBJ2-7	CASSQVSSYEQYF
-	TRBV5-1	TRBJ2-3	CASSLVGTATDTQYF
TRBD1	TRBV29-1	TRBJ1-5	CSVGGDRGGQPQHF
-	TRBV2	TRBJ2-5	CASSPLAWSEVETQYF
-	TRBV5-1	TRBJ1-3	CASQRDGTTGNTIYF
-	TRBV2	TRBJ2-3	CASSEAPGGWGGDTQYF
-	TRBV6-1	TRBJ1-1	CASSEGVFITEAFF
TRBD1	TRBV27	TRBJ1-2	CASSPRGTASYGYTF
-	TRBV29-1	TRBJ1-4	CSVGNSVNEKLFF
-	TRBV27	TRBJ1-2	CASSLRHADGYTF
-	TRBV9	TRBJ1-6	CASSVGLSWGESNSPLHF
-	TRBV29-1	TRBJ1-6	CSAGSGGVNSPLHF
-	TRBV19	TRBJ1-5	CASSIGEGVSQPQHF
TRBD1	TRBV11-2	TRBJ1-4	CASSGTGWTNEKLFF
-	TRBV18	TRBJ1-3	CASSPWDKGGGNTIYF
-	TRBV15	TRBJ1-2	CATSREAANYGYTF
TRBD1	TRBV10-3	TRBJ2-1	CAISGQGVYNEQFF
-	TRBV5-1	TRBJ1-3	CASSLGTSGNTIYF
TRBD1	TRBV7-9	TRBJ2-7	CASSSTGVSYEQYF
-	TRBV7-9	TRBJ1-6	CASISVGGHNSPLHF
-	TRBV19	TRBJ2-1	CASSIDWTPSEQFF
TRBD1	TRBV6-6	TRBJ1-5	CASSYPTGNGNQPQHF
-	TRBV11-2	TRBJ1-2	CASSLRTAGRVGGYTF
-	TRBV5-4	TRBJ2-4	CASSGTGQNIQYF
-	TRBV7-6	TRBJ2-7	CASSLASGYSYEQYF
TRBD1	TRBV18	TRBJ2-2	CASSPGQDTGELFF
TRBD1	TRBV29-1	TRBJ1-5	CSVTTGGGSNQPQHF
-	TRBV10-1	TRBJ1-1	CASSGRGRGDTEAFF
-	TRBV5-6	TRBJ1-1	CASSLLSLEDTEAFF
TRBD1	TRBV11-2	TRBJ1-2	CASSLRGQGARGYTF
-	TRBV7-2	TRBJ1-6	CASSASQGRVLHF
TRBD1	TRBV4-1	TRBJ2-3	CASSQIDRVLAHTQYF
-	TRBV6-5	TRBJ2-7	CASTKPVTYEQYF
-	TRBV29-1	TRBJ2-5	CSAAGVRETQYF
-	TRBV2	TRBJ1-6	CASSEARRLRSYNSPLHF
-	TRBV5-4	TRBJ2-1	CASSLERALNEQFF
TRBD1	TRBV11-2	TRBJ2-3	CASSLGPPGQRTDTQYF
TRBD2	TRBV11-3	TRBJ2-1	CASSQGPSGVSSYNEQFF
TRBD1	TRBV23-1	TRBJ1-5	CASSQSWYRGNQPQHF
-	TRBV7-8	TRBJ2-3	CASSLVTRTDTQYF
-	TRBV5-4	TRBJ1-2	CASSLGRTSGANNYGYTF
-	TRBV20-1	TRBJ2-3	CSAPFPDTQYF
-	TRBV7-8	TRBJ2-1	CASSLVADYNEQFF
-	TRBV5-8	TRBJ2-3	CASSLDPGTDTQYF
-	TRBV7-9	TRBJ2-1	CASSLVSNEQFF
-	TRBV30	TRBJ2-7	CAWRARGADSYEQYF
TRBD1	TRBV5-1	TRBJ1-2	CASRRSRGDYGYTF
-	TRBV5-1	TRBJ2-1	CASSLGADPQRQFF